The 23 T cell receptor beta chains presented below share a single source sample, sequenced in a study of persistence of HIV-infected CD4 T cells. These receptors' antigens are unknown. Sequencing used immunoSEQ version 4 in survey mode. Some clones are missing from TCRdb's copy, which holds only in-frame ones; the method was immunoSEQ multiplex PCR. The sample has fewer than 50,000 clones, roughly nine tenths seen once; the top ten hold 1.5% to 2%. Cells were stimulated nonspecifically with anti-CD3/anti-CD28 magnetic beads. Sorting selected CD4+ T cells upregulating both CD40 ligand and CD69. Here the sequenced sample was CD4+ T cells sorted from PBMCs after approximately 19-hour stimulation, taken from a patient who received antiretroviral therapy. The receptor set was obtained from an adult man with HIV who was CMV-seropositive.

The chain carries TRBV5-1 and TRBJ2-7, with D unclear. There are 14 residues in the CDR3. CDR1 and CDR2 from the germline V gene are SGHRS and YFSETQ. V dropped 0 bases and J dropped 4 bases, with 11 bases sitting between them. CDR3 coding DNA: TGCGCCAGCAGCTTGGAGAGTGGAGTGTACGAGCAGTACTTC. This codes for CASSLESGVYEQYF.

CDR3 residues: CASTKTSGGAYNEQFF. CDR3 coding DNA: TGCGCCAGCACCAAGACTAGCGGGGGGGCTTACAATGAGCAGTTCTTC. The rearrangement uses TRBV5-1 and TRBJ2-1; 14 positions agree with TRBD2. With V trimmed by 6 bases and J by 4 bases, 6 bases remained unmatched. The CDR3 runs 16 residues. In germline, CDR1 is SGHRS, CDR2 YFSETQ.

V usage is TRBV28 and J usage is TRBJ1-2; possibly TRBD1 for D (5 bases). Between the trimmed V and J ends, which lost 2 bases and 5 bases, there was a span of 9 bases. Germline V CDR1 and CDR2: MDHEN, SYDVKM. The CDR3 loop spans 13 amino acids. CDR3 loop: CASSLQGWYGYTF. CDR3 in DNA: TGTGCCAGCAGTTTACAGGGATGGTATGGCTACACCTTC.

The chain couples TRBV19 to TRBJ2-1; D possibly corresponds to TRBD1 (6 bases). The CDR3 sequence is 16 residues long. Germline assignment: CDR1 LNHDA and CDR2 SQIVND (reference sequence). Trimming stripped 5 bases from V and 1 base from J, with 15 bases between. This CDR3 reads CASSPRQDWSYNEQFF. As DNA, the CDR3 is TGTGCCAGTAGTCCGAGACAGGATTGGTCCTACAATGAGCAGTTCTTC.

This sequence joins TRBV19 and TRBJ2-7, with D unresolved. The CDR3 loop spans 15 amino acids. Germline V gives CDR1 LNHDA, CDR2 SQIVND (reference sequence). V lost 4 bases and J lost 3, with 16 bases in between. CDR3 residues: CASSNWVSTGYEQYF. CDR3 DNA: TGTGCCAGTAGTAACTGGGTCTCCACCGGCTACGAGCAGTACTTC.

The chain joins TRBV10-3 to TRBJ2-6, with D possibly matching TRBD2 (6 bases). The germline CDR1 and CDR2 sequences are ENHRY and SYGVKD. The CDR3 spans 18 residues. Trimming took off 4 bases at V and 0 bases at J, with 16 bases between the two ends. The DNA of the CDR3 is TGTGCCATCAGTGGCGCGGGACGGATGAACTCTGGGGCCAACGTCCTGACTTTC. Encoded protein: CAISGAGRMNSGANVLTF.

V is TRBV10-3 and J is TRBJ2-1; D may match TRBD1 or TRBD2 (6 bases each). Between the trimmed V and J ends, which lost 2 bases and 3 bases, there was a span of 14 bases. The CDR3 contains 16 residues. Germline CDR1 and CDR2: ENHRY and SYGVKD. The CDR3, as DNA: TGTGCCATCAGTGAGAGGGGGGCAGGGAACTACAATGAGCAGTTCTTC. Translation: CAISERGAGNYNEQFF.

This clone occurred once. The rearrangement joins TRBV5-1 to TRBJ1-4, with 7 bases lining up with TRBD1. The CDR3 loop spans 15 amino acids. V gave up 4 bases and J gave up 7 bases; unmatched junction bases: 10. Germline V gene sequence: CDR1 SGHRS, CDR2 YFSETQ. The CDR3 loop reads CASSASGTVPEKLFF. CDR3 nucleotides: TGCGCCAGCAGCGCCTCCGGGACAGTTCCTGAAAAACTGTTTTTT.

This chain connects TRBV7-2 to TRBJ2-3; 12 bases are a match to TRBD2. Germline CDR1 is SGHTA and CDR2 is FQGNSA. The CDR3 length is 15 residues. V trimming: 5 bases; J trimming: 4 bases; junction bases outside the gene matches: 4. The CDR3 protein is CASSRPSGGADTQYF. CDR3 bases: TGTGCCAGCAGCCGCCCTAGCGGGGGGGCAGATACGCAGTATTTT.

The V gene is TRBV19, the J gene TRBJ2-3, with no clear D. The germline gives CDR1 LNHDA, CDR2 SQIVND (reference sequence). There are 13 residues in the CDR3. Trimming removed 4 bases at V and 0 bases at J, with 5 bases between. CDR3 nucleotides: TGTGCCAGTAGTAGAGAAAGCACAGATACGCAGTATTTT. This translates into CASSRESTDTQYF. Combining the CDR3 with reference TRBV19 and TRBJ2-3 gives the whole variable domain DGGITQSPKYLFRKEGQNVTLSCEQNLNHDAMYWYRQDPGQGLRLIYYSQIVNDFQKGDIAEGYSVSREKKESFPLTVTSAQKNPTAFYLCASSRESTDTQYFGPGTRLTVL.

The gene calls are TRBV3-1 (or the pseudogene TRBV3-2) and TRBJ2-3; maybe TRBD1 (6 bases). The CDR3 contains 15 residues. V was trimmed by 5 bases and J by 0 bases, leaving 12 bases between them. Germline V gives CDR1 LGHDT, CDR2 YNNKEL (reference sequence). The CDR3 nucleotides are TGTGCCAGCAGCAAGAGAGGGGGTAGCACAGATACGCAGTATTTT. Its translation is CASSKRGGSTDTQYF.

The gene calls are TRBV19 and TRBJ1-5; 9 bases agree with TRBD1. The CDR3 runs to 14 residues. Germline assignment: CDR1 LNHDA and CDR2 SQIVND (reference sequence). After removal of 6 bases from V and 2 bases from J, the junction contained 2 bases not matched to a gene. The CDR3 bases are TGTGCCAGTAGGAGGGACAGGGGCAATCAGCCCCAGCATTTT. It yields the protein CASRRDRGNQPQHF.

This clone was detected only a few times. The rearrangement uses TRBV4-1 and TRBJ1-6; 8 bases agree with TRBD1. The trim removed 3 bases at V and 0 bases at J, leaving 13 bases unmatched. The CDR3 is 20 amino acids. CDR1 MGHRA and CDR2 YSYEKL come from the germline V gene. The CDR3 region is CASSHQRGQGPSSYNSPLHF. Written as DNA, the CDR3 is TGCGCCAGCAGCCACCAGAGAGGACAGGGCCCGAGCTCCTATAATTCACCCCTCCACTTT.

The DNA for the CDR3 is TGTGCCAGCAGTTTAACGGGAACTCCCTACGAGCAGTACTTC. Protein sequence: CASSLTGTPYEQYF. The chain couples TRBV28 to TRBJ2-7; D is possibly TRBD2 (5 bases). This CDR3 is built from 14 residues. CDR1 is MDHEN, CDR2 SYDVKM, per germline. V lost 2 bases, J lost 2 bases, and 10 bases lay in between.

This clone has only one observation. In DNA form, the CDR3 reads TGTGCCAGCAGCTTAGGCAGAGGGGGCGCATTTGGCTACACCTTC. As protein: CASSLGRGGAFGYTF. V gene TRBV7-2 combines with J gene TRBJ1-2; TRBD1 matches 7 bases. This CDR3 has 15 amino acids. After removal of 1 base from V and 7 bases from J, the junction contained 9 bases not matched to a gene. The germline V gene encodes CDR1 SGHTA and CDR2 FQGNSA.

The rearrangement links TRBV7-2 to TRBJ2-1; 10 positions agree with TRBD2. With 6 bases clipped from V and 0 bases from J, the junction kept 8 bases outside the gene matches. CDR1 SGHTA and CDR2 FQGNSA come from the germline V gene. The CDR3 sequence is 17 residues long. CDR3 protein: CASSHRTSGSSYNEQFF. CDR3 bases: TGTGCCAGCAGTCACCGGACTAGCGGTAGCTCCTACAATGAGCAGTTCTTC.

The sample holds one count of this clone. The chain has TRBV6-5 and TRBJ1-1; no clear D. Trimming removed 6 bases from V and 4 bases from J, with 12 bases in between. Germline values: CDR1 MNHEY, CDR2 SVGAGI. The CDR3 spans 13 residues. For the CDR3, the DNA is TGTGCCAGCAGCCTCGGACTGTTCACTGAAGCTTTCTTT. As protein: CASSLGLFTEAFF.

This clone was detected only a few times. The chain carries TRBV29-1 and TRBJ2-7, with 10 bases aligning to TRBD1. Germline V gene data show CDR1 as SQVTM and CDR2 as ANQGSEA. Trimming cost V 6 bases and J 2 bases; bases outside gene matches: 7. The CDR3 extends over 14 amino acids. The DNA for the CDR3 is TGCAGCGTCTCTATAGGGACAGGGGCCTACGAGCAGTACTTC. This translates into CSVSIGTGAYEQYF.

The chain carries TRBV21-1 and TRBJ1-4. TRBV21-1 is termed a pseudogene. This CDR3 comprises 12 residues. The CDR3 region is CASPSPDEKLFF. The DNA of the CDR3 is TGTGCCAGTCCGTCCCCGGATGAAAAACTGTTTTTT.

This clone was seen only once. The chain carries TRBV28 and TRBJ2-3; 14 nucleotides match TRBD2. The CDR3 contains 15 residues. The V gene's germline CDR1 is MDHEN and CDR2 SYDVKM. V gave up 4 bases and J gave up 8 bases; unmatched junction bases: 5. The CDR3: CASSSSGLAGGTQYF. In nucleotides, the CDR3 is TGTGCCAGCAGTTCCTCAGGACTAGCGGGGGGTACGCAGTATTTT.

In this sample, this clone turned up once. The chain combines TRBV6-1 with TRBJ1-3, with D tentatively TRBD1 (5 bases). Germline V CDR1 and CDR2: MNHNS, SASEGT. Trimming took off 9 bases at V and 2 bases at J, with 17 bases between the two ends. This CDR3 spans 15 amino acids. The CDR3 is CASDLLGGTGNTIYF. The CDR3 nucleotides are TGTGCCAGTGATTTATTGGGGGGAACTGGAAACACCATATATTTT.

DNA of the CDR3: TGTGCCAGCAGACCGACAGGGTTAAGCACCGGGGAGCTGTTTTTT. It encodes CASRPTGLSTGELFF. The rearrangement uses TRBV9 and TRBJ2-2; 7 bases are shared with TRBD1. The ends lost 5 bases at V and 4 bases at J; junction bases unmatched: 8. Germline V gene sequence: CDR1 SGDLS, CDR2 YYNGEE. There are 15 residues in the CDR3.

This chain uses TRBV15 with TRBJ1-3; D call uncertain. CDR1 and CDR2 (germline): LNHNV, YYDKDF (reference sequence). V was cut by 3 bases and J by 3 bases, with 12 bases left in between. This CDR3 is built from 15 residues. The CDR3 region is CATSSRRGSGNTIYF. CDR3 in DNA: TGTGCCACCAGCAGCCGTCGAGGAAGTGGAAACACCATATATTTT. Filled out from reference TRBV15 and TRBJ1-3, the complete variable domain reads DAMVIQNPRYQVTQFGKPVTLSCSQTLNHNVMYWYQQKSSQAPKLLFHYYDKDFNNEADTPDNFQSRRPNTSFCFLDIRSPGLGDTAMYLCATSSRRGSGNTIYFGEGSWLTVV.